Below, 7 T cell receptor beta chains from the same sample are listed, as sequenced in a study of shared clonotypes between healthy human individuals. Terminally differentiated effector memory CD45RA+ cells were excluded by CCR7 positive selection of CD45RO-negative cells. The repertoire was sequenced with immunoSEQ multiplex PCR; TCRdb's copy has only in-frame clones and lacks some. The sample includes some 2.1 million clones, approximately 94% of them seen just once. The specimen sequenced was naive CD8+ T cells sorted from blood. Receptors were obtained from a man between 18 and 29 years old in good health.

CDR3 coding DNA: TGTGCCAGCAGCTTGGGGCAGATCTCTGGGGCCAACGTCCTGACTTTC. It specifies CASSLGQISGANVLTF. The chain has TRBV5-4 and TRBJ2-6; the D is unclear. The CDR3 spans 16 residues. V lost 0 bases and J lost 0, with 7 bases in between. Germline loops: CDR1 SGHNT, CDR2 YYREEE (reference sequence).

The rearrangement joins TRBV27 to TRBJ1-6, with a tentative D call TRBD1 (6 bases). This CDR3 is built from 15 residues. V gave up 3 bases and J gave up 8 bases, with 14 bases separating them. CDR1 is MNHEY and CDR2 is SMNVEV in the germline V gene (reference sequence). The CDR3 sequence is CASSLDGGAYSPLHF. CDR3 nucleotide sequence: TGTGCCAGCAGTTTGGATGGGGGGGCCTATTCACCCCTCCACTTT.

The sample holds one count of this clone. J is TRBJ1-2 and V is TRBV18; D not certain. The V end lost 8 bases, the J end lost 1 base, and 11 bases lay between the germline ends. CDR1 is KGHSH and CDR2 is LQKENI in the germline V gene. This CDR3 spans 13 amino acids. CDR3 sequence reads: CASPSQLNYGYTF. The CDR3 DNA follows: TGTGCCAGCCCCAGCCAGCTTAACTATGGCTACACCTTC.

This clone has just one count. The genes are TRBV30 and TRBJ1-2, with 8 bases matching TRBD1. The length of the CDR3 is 10 residues. The germline CDR1 and CDR2 sequences are GTSNPN and SVGIG (reference sequence). CDR3 in amino acids: CAATGVGYTF. The DNA of the CDR3 is TGTGCGGCGACAGGGGTCGGCTACACCTTC.

The rearrangement links TRBV4-1 to TRBJ2-2; D is undetermined. This CDR3 spans 14 amino acids. CDR1 is MGHRA and CDR2 is YSYEKL in the germline V gene. The V and J ends lost 4 bases and 4 bases respectively, with 10 bases between them. CDR3 sequence reads: CASSLGRPTGELFF. CDR3 DNA sequence: TGCGCCAGCAGCCTGGGCCGACCCACCGGGGAGCTGTTTTTT.

This chain links TRBV5-1 with TRBJ2-7; 7 bases match TRBD2. The CDR3 runs to 12 residues. CDR1 and CDR2 from the germline V gene are SGHRS and YFSETQ. Trimming cost V 10 bases and J 0 bases; bases outside gene matches: 4. The CDR3 region is CAPRTSSYEQYF. The CDR3 region has the DNA TGCGCCCCCAGGACTAGCTCCTACGAGCAGTACTTC.

The CDR3 spells CASSTGLHTDTQYF. The CDR3 nucleotides are TGTGCCAGTAGTACGGGACTACACACAGATACGCAGTATTTT. The J gene is TRBJ2-3, the V gene TRBV19; the match to TRBD2 covers 7 bases. There are 14 residues in the CDR3. From germline, CDR1 is LNHDA and CDR2 SQIVND (reference sequence). After removal of 4 bases from V and 2 bases from J, the junction contained 3 bases not matched to a gene.